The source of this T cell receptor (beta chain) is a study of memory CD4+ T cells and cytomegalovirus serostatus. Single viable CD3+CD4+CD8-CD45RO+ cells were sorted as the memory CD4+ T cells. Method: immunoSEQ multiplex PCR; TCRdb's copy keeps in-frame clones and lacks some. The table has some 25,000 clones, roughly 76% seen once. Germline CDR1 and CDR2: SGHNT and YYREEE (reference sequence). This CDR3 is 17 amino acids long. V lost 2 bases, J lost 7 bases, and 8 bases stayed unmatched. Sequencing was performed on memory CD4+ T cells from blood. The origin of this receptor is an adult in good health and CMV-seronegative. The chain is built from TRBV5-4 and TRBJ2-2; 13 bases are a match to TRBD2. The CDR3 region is CASSFGGLAGAVGELFF. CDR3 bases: TGTGCCAGCAGCTTCGGAGGACTAGCGGGGGCGGTCGGGGAGCTGTTTTTT.